The rows below give T cell receptor beta chains drawn from one sample of a study of blood T cell repertoires in COVID-19. Using immunoSEQ multiplex PCR, the repertoire was profiled, and TCRdb retains in-frame clones only, with some absent. The table lists about 53,000 clones, roughly nine tenths of them singletons. Sequencing was done on a sample of peripheral blood. These receptors all stem from a human donor in a cohort sampled during active COVID-19. CDR3s include the opening cysteine and the closing phenylalanine or tryptophan. A D gene is named only where the DNA matches it firmly. The size of a clone is reported for some rows only, either as once, few or many, or as a class for expanded clones.

d_call	cdr3_length	v_call	clone_size	j_call	cdr3_aa	cdr3_nt
TRBD1	15	TRBV5-1	NA	TRBJ2-1	CASSLGDRDLNEQFF	TGCGCCAGCAGCTTGGGGGACAGGGACCTCAATGAGCAGTTCTTC
TRBD2	16	TRBV19	once	TRBJ2-2	CASRLWEGSTSGELFF	TGTGCCAGTAGGTTGTGGGAGGGATCTACCTCCGGGGAGCTGTTTTTT
NA	16	TRBV5-1	NA	TRBJ2-5	CASSLSVAAPGETQYF	TGCGCCAGCAGCTTGTCGGTAGCGGCCCCTGGAGAGACCCAGTACTTC
NA	14	TRBV10-1	NA	TRBJ1-1	CASGGGGEATEAFF	TGCGCCAGCGGGGGGGGAGGGGAGGCCACTGAAGCTTTCTTT
NA	13	TRBV3-1/TRBV3-2	NA	TRBJ1-1	CASSPGGHTEAFF	TGTGCCAGCAGCCCGGGGGGCCACACTGAAGCTTTCTTT
TRBD2	13	TRBV6-2/TRBV6-3	NA	TRBJ2-1	CASSYAGRAEQFF	TGTGCCAGCAGTTACGCCGGGAGGGCTGAGCAGTTCTTC
TRBD1	15	TRBV7-3	NA	TRBJ2-2	CASSTRQGVTGELFF	TGTGCCAGCAGCACACGGCAGGGGGTCACCGGGGAGCTGTTTTTT
TRBD1	16	TRBV10-2	few	TRBJ1-1	CASSDRPGGWRTEAFF	TGCGCCAGCAGTGACAGGCCAGGGGGCTGGAGAACTGAAGCTTTCTTT
TRBD1	16	TRBV29-1	NA	TRBJ2-3	CSVRGLVRANTDTQYF	TGCAGCGTGAGGGGGCTTGTCAGGGCTAACACAGATACGCAGTATTTT
NA	12	TRBV3-1/TRBV3-2	NA	TRBJ2-1	CASSQGETSGFF	TGTGCCAGCAGCCAAGGTGAGACTAGTGGGTTCTTC
TRBD2	14	TRBV27	NA	TRBJ2-1	CASTPSGSGNEQFF	TGTGCCAGCACGCCTAGCGGGAGTGGCAATGAGCAGTTCTTC
NA	13	TRBV30	NA	TRBJ1-5	CAWSFRQDQPQHF	TGTGCCTGGAGCTTCCGGCAGGATCAGCCCCAGCATTTT
TRBD1	15	TRBV3-1/TRBV3-2	NA	TRBJ1-2	CASSHTTGQSYGYTF	TGTGCCAGCAGCCACACAACGGGACAGTCTTATGGCTACACCTTC
NA	17	TRBV27	NA	TRBJ2-3	CASSLWKQGTDTDTQYF	TGTGCCAGCAGTTTATGGAAACAGGGGACTGACACAGATACGCAGTATTTT
NA	14	TRBV5-1	NA	TRBJ2-5	CASSLGLEGGTQYF	TGCGCCAGCAGCTTAGGACTCGAGGGCGGGACCCAGTACTTC
NA	16	TRBV6-6	NA	TRBJ1-6	CASLGDKGNYNSPLHF	TGTGCCAGCTTAGGGGACAAGGGGAACTATAATTCACCCCTCCACTTT
NA	15	TRBV24-1	NA	TRBJ2-2	CATSTDSPGTGELFF	TGTGCCACGTCAACCGACTCCCCGGGCACCGGGGAGCTGTTTTTT
TRBD1	15	TRBV5-6	NA	TRBJ1-1	CASSLITGGNTEAFF	TGTGCCAGCAGCTTGATCACAGGGGGTAACACTGAAGCTTTCTTT
NA	15	TRBV15	NA	TRBJ1-6	CATSRVEGFVSPLHF	TGTGCCACCAGCAGAGTGGAGGGGTTTGTTTCACCCCTCCACTTT
TRBD1	16	TRBV5-4	once	TRBJ2-4	CASSSDPGQGRDIQYF	TGTGCCAGCAGCTCGGATCCGGGACAGGGGAGGGACATTCAGTACTTC
TRBD1	11	TRBV24-1	once	TRBJ2-1	CATGDRAEQFF	TGTGCCACCGGAGACAGGGCTGAGCAGTTCTTC
NA	14	TRBV12-5	NA	TRBJ1-1	CASGSFRGNTEAFF	TGTGCTAGTGGTTCCTTCAGGGGGAACACTGAAGCTTTCTTT
NA	15	TRBV4-3	once	TRBJ2-1	CASSQDSGLYNEQFF	TGCGCCAGCAGCCAAGATTCTGGTCTATACAATGAGCAGTTCTTC